Following are 6 T cell receptor beta chains from one sample sequenced in a study of CD8+CD57+ T cells in acquired aplastic anemia. Investigators profiled TCR beta VDJ and CDR3 from genomic DNA template. TCRdb called the reads again in MiXCR, with one record for every CDR3 protein. Counted here are around 170,000 distinct CDR3 sequences, around 60% occurring once; the ten biggest clones make up 45%. The specimen was sorted CD4+, CD8+, or CD8+CD57+ T cells (not recorded which) from PBMCs. The receptors shown here come from a human donor in good health.

The chain is built from TRBV10-3 and TRBJ1-2, with a tentative D call TRBD1 (5 bases). V was clipped by 0 bases and J by 4 bases, with 15 bases between them. This CDR3 contains 16 residues. Per the germline V gene, CDR1 is ENHRY and CDR2 is SYGVKD. CDR3 sequence reads: CAISESIQGFTYGYTF. The CDR3 region has the DNA TGTGCCATCAGTGAGTCGATTCAGGGATTTACCTATGGCTACACCTTC.

In its sample, this clonotype was seen many times. The rearrangement links TRBV6-6 to TRBJ2-2; D ambiguous. Germline V gene lookup returns CDR1 MNHNY and CDR2 SVGAGI (reference sequence). Trimming removed 0 bases at V and 1 base at J, with 12 bases between. The CDR3 runs to 17 residues. The CDR3 coding sequence is TGTGCCAGCAGTTACTCGTCCCCGGCTTTGAACACCGGGGAGCTGTTTTTT. Protein sequence: CASSYSSPALNTGELFF.

This sequence joins TRBV20-1 and TRBJ1-1, with 10 nucleotides matching TRBD1. This CDR3 comprises 16 residues. CDR1 is DFQATT, CDR2 SNEGSKA, per germline (reference sequence). Trimming cost V 0 bases and J 0 bases; bases outside gene matches: 4. CDR3 sequence reads: CSARDPGQGMNTEAFF. CDR3 DNA sequence: TGCAGTGCTAGAGACCCGGGACAGGGGATGAACACTGAAGCTTTCTTT.

This chain joins TRBV5-1 and TRBJ2-5; D possibly uses TRBD1 or TRBD2 (5 bases each). V was cut by 4 bases and J by 10 bases, with 23 bases left in between. Germline CDR1 is SGHRS and CDR2 is YFSETQ. The CDR3 length is 15 residues. CDR3 sequence: CASSPGEYGGYDQYF. The DNA for the CDR3 is TGCGCCAGCAGCCCTGGGGAGTATGGGGGTTACGACCAGTACTTC. Using reference TRBV5-1 and TRBJ2-5 for the parts outside the CDR3, the full variable domain is KAGVTQTPRYLIKTRGQQVTLSCSPISGHRSVSWYQQTPGQGLQFLFEYFSETQRNKGNFPGRFSGRQFSNSRSEMNVSTLELGDSALYLCASSPGEYGGYDQYFGPGTRLLVL.

There are a few counts of this clonotype. The chain is built from TRBV28 and TRBJ2-2, with 10 bases that match TRBD1. V was clipped by 7 bases and J by 0 bases; unmatched bases: 8. The CDR3 covers 17 residues. Germline CDR1 is MDHEN and CDR2 is SYDVKM. The CDR3 reads CASTLPDRGPNTGELFF. In nucleotides, the CDR3 is TGTGCCAGCACCCTCCCCGACAGGGGGCCGAACACCGGGGAGCTGTTTTTT.

This clonotype was picked up a small number of times. The chain links TRBV10-1 to TRBJ2-7, with TRBD2 identical over 8 bases. The CDR3 is 14 amino acids. V dropped 6 bases and J dropped 2; count of bases not matched to a gene: 6. CDR1 and CDR2 from the germline V gene are WNHNN and SYGVQD (reference sequence). Written as DNA, the CDR3 is TGCGCCAGCAGGGAAACTAGCGGTACCTACGAGCAGTACTTC. This translates into CASRETSGTYEQYF.